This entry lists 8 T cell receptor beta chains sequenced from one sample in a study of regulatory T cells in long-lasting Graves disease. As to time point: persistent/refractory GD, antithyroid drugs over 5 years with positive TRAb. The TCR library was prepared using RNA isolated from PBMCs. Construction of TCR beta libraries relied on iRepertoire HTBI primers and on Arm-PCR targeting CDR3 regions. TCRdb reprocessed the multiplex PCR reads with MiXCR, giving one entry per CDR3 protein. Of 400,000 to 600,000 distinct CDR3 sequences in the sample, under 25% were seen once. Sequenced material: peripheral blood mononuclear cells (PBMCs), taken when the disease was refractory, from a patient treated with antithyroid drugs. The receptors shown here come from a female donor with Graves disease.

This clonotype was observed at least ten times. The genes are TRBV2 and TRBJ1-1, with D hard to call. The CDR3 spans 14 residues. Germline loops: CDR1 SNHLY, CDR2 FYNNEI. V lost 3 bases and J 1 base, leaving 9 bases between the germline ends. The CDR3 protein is CASSDFLENTEAFF. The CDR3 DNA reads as TGTGCCAGCAGTGACTTCCTGGAGAACACTGAAGCTTTCTTT.

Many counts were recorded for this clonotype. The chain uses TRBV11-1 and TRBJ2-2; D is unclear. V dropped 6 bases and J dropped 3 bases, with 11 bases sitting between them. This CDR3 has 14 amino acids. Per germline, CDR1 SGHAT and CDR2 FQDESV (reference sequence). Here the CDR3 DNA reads TGTGCCAGCAGTGGGTTCGGTGACACCGGGGAGCTGTTTTTT. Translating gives CASSGFGDTGELFF.

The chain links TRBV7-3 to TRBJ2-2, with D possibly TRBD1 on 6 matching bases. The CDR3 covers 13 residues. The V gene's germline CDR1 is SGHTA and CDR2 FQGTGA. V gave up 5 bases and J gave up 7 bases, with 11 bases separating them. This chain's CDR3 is CASSRTGFGELFF. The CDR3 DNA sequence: TGTGCCAGCAGCCGAACAGGGTTCGGGGAGCTGTTTTTT.

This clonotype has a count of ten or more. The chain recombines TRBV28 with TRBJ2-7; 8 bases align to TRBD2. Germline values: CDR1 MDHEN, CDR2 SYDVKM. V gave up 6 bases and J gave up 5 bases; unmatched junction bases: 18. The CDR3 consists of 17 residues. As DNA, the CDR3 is TGTGCCAGCAGGCCGAGTCTGGGACTAGGTAATTTCCACGAGCAGTACTTC. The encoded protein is CASRPSLGLGNFHEQYF.

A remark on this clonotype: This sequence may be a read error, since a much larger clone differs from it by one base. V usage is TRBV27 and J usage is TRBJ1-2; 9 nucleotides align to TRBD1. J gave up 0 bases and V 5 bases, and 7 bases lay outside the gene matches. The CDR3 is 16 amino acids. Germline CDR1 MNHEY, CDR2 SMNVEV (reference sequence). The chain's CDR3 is CASSVGTGQSNYGYTF. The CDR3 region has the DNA TGTGCCAGCAGTGTCGGGACAGGGCAATCTAACTATGGCTACACCTTC.

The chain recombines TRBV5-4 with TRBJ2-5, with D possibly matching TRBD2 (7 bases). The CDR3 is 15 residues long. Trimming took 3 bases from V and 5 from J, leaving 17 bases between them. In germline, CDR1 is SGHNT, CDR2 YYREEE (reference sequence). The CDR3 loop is CASSWGGNSGETQYF. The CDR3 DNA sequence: TGTGCCAGCAGCTGGGGGGGCAACTCGGGGGAGACCCAGTACTTC.

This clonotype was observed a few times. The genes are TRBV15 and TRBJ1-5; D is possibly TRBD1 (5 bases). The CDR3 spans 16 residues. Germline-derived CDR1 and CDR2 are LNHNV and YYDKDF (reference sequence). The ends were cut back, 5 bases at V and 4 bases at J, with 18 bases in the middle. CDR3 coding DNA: TGTGCCACCAGCGAGGGGAAACGGGCTATTAATCAGCCCCAGCATTTT. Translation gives CATSEGKRAINQPQHF.

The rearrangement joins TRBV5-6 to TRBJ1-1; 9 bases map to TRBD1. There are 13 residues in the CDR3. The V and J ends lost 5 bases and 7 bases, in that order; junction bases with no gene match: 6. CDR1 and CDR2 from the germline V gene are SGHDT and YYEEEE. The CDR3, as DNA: TGTGCCAGCAGTCGGACAGGGGTGGATGAAGCTTTCTTT. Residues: CASSRTGVDEAFF.